Shown below are 9 T cell receptor beta chains from a single sample sequenced in a study of cytomegalovirus exposure and HLA in healthy donors. PCR employed 60 Vbeta and 13 Jbeta primers. Repertoires were generated with immunoSEQ multiplex PCR, while TCRdb's copy carries only in-frame clones and drops some. In the table there are around 100,000 clones, more than 75% of which are singletons. Input material: PBMCs. Receptor source: a young woman in good health and CMV-seropositive.

This chain links TRBV28 with TRBJ1-1, with D perhaps TRBD1 (6 bases). Germline CDR1 is MDHEN and CDR2 is SYDVKM. The ends were cut back, 9 bases at V and 10 bases at J, with 15 bases in the middle. The CDR3 sequence is 11 residues long. CDR3 coding DNA: TGTGCCAGTACAGGGTATTCTTTAGCTTTCTTT. This translates into CASTGYSLAFF.

J is TRBJ2-5 and V is TRBV27; 9 nucleotides match TRBD2. V lost 5 bases to trimming and J lost 4 bases; unmatched junction nucleotides: 20. Germline V lookup: CDR1 MNHEY, CDR2 SMNVEV (reference sequence). This CDR3 has 19 residues. CDR3 nucleotide sequence: TGTGCCAGCAGTCCTCGGGGGGGTAGCGGGGGAGCTGGGTCAGAGACCCAGTACTTC. It is translated as CASSPRGGSGGAGSETQYF.

A few counts support this clone. J is TRBJ1-6 and V is TRBV30, with a tentative D call TRBD1 (6 bases). The CDR3 has 15 residues. Germline V gene sequence: CDR1 GTSNPN, CDR2 SVGIG (reference sequence). V was pared by 0 bases and J by 10 bases, with 16 bases between. The CDR3 DNA reads TGTGCCTGGAGTGTACTACAGGGAGAAGGATCACCCCTCCACTTT. Its translation is CAWSVLQGEGSPLHF.

Details on this clone: The junction and the germline gene differ at one end; a read error may be behind it. V is TRBV7-7 and J is TRBJ2-7; 9 nucleotides match TRBD2. This CDR3 spans 16 amino acids. CDR1 and CDR2 (germline): SSHAT, FNYEAQ (reference sequence). The DNA of the CDR3 is TGTGCTAGCAGCGCATCCGGGACTAGCCGACGCTACGAGCAGTACTTC. This translates into CASSASGTSRRYEQYF.

The chain couples TRBV5-1 to TRBJ2-3; D uncertain. Germline V gives CDR1 SGHRS, CDR2 YFSETQ. The ends were cut back, 0 bases at V and 1 base at J, with 12 bases in the middle. CDR3 length equals 16 residues. The CDR3 DNA reads TGCGCCAGCAGCTTGGCTATAGCTGTCCGCACAGATACGCAGTATTTT. Translating it yields CASSLAIAVRTDTQYF. Supplemented by reference TRBV5-1 and TRBJ2-3, the full variable domain reads KAGVTQTPRYLIKTRGQQVTLSCSPISGHRSVSWYQQTPGQGLQFLFEYFSETQRNKGNFPGRFSGRQFSNSRSEMNVSTLELGDSALYLCASSLAIAVRTDTQYFGPGTRLTVL.

This chain connects TRBV29-1 to TRBJ2-2, with D maybe TRBD2 (6 bases). The V and J ends lost 7 bases and 5 bases respectively, with 11 bases between them. Germline V CDR1 and CDR2: SQVTM, ANQGSEA. The CDR3 is 12 residues long. CDR3 nucleotides: TGCAGCGCCTACGGGGGTACCGGGGAGCTGTTTTTT. This sequence encodes CSAYGGTGELFF.

In its sample, this clone was seen once. The chain recombines TRBV30 with TRBJ1-2, with D unresolved. V was clipped by 0 bases and J by 4 bases, with 12 bases between them. Germline values: CDR1 GTSNPN, CDR2 SVGIG (reference sequence). This CDR3 has 14 residues. CDR3 amino acids: CAWSVIRSGYGYTF. CDR3 nucleotides: TGTGCCTGGAGTGTAATAAGGTCAGGCTATGGCTACACCTTC.

This chain joins TRBV6-5 and TRBJ2-1, with D perhaps matching TRBD1 (6 bases). Germline V lookup: CDR1 MNHEY, CDR2 SVGAGI. The CDR3 covers 15 residues. Trimming removed 2 bases at V and 7 bases at J, with 15 bases between. The CDR3 reads CASSYGPQGVNEQFF. CDR3 bases: TGTGCCAGCAGTTACGGTCCACAGGGAGTGAATGAGCAGTTCTTC.

The V and J genes are TRBV19 and TRBJ2-7; 9 bases agree with TRBD2. Germline CDR1 is LNHDA and CDR2 is SQIVND (reference sequence). V was clipped by 1 base and J by 2 bases; unmatched bases: 3. This CDR3 has 15 residues. The CDR3: CASSIVASGTYEQYF. In nucleotides, the CDR3 is TGTGCCAGTAGTATAGTGGCTAGCGGGACCTACGAGCAGTACTTC.